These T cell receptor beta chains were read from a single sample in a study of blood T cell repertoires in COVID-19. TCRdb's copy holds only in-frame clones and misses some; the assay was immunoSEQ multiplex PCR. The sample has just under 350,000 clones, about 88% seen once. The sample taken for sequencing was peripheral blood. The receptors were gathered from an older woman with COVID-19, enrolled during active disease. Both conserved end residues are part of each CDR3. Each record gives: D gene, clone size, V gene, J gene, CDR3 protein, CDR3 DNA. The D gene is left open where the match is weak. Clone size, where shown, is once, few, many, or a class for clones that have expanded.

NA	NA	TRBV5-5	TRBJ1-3	CASSLLQGISGNTIYF	TGTGCCAGCAGCTTGCTCCAGGGGATCTCTGGAAACACCATATATTTT
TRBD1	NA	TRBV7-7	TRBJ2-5	CASSFSGGSLETQYF	TGTGCCAGCAGCTTTTCAGGGGGAAGCTTAGAGACCCAGTACTTC
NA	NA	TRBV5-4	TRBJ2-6	CASSGQDSGANVLTF	TGTGCCAGCAGCGGGCAGGACTCTGGGGCCAACGTCCTGACTTTC
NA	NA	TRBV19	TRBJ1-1	CALDKLALLNSLNTEAFF	TGTGCCCTCGACAAGTTGGCACTCCTGAACAGCCTGAACACTGAAGCTTTCTTT
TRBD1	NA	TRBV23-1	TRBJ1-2	CASRRRGHGVYGYTF	TGCGCCAGCAGACGGAGGGGGCATGGTGTCTATGGCTACACCTTC
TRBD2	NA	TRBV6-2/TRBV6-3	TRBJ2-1	CASSYGLAGDGPKYNEQFF	TGTGCCAGCAGTTACGGCTTAGCGGGGGACGGCCCGAAATACAATGAGCAGTTCTTC
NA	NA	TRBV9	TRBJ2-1	CASSVSLQGSSYNEQFF	TGTGCCAGCAGCGTCAGCCTACAGGGTAGCTCCTACAATGAGCAGTTCTTC
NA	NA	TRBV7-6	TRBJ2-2	CASSFGDDTNTGELFF	TGTGCCAGCAGCTTTGGCGACGACACGAACACCGGGGAGCTGTTTTTT
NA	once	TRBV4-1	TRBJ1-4	CASSQGRQATNEKLFF	TGCGCCAGCAGCCAAGGTCGGCAGGCGACTAATGAAAAACTGTTTTTT
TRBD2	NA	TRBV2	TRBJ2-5	CASSGGEGETQYF	TGTGCCAGCAGTGGGGGGGAGGGAGAGACCCAGTACTTC